Following are 17 T cell receptor beta chains from one sample sequenced in a study of response to subunit inactivated influenza vaccine. TCRdb re-called the RT-PCR reads with MiXCR, one entry per CDR3 protein. This table holds 500,000 to 600,000 distinct CDR3 sequences, 10% to 15% found once. The sample consisted of PBMCs from blood, taken on the day of vaccination. The receptors were gathered from a man aged 45-60 years who received an inactivated influenza vaccine.

This clonotype has a handful of counts. This chain connects TRBV6-1 to TRBJ2-7, with 11 bases identical to TRBD2. Germline CDR1 MNHNS, CDR2 SASEGT. The CDR3 totals 15 residues. V shed 6 bases and J 2 bases; nucleotides not matched to a gene: 6. CDR3 loop: CASRRTSGGPYEQYF. Written as DNA, the CDR3 is TGTGCCAGCAGGCGCACTAGCGGGGGACCCTACGAGCAGTACTTC.

V and J are TRBV7-8 and TRBJ2-2; D is perhaps TRBD1 (6 bases). The CDR3 loop spans 15 amino acids. CDR1 and CDR2 from the germline V gene are SGHVS and FQNEAQ. The V gene lost 4 bases and the J gene lost 2 bases, with 11 bases spanning the gap. This CDR3 reads CASSSRQDNTGELFF. The CDR3 DNA reads as TGTGCCAGCAGCTCCCGACAGGATAACACCGGGGAGCTGTTTTTT.

This clonotype was picked up a small number of times. The rearrangement links TRBV14 to TRBJ2-3; D may be TRBD1 (6 bases). The CDR3 is made up of 16 amino acids. V shed 2 bases and J shed 0 bases, with 12 bases lying between them. The V gene's germline CDR1 is SGHDN and CDR2 FVKESK. The DNA for the CDR3 is TGTGCCAGCAGCCAATTGGACAGCCCTAGCACAGATACGCAGTATTTT. Its protein product is CASSQLDSPSTDTQYF.

The genes are TRBV5-6 and TRBJ2-3, with a tentative D call TRBD2 (5 bases). The germline gives CDR1 SGHDT, CDR2 YYEEEE. The CDR3 has 14 amino acids. Trimming took 5 bases from V and 2 from J, leaving 12 bases between them. The chain's CDR3 is CASSFDYHTDTQYF. CDR3 nucleotide sequence: TGTGCCAGCAGTTTCGACTACCACACAGATACGCAGTATTTT.

This clonotype was counted between two and nine times. This chain links TRBV11-2 with TRBJ2-5; tentatively, D is TRBD2 (5 bases). Germline loops: CDR1 SGHAT, CDR2 FQNNGV. The CDR3 runs 17 residues. V dropped 3 bases and J dropped 4 bases, with 21 bases sitting between them. CDR3 amino acids: CASSFNVQREIRETQYF. In nucleotides, the CDR3 is TGTGCCAGCAGCTTTAATGTACAACGGGAAATTAGAGAGACCCAGTACTTC.

The chain carries TRBV6-2 or TRBV6-3 and TRBJ2-3; D uncertain. V lost 5 bases, J lost 6 bases, and 15 bases lay in between. The CDR3 has 14 amino acids. In germline, CDR1 is MNHEY, CDR2 SVGEGT. Here the CDR3 reads CASSPADLSDTQYF. The CDR3 DNA reads as TGTGCCAGCAGTCCCGCGGACCTATCGGATACGCAGTATTTT.

The chain links TRBV7-2 to TRBJ2-1; 12 bases line up with TRBD1. V dropped 5 bases and J dropped 7; count of bases not matched to a gene: 6. Germline assignment: CDR1 SGHTA and CDR2 FQGNSA. This CDR3 contains 15 residues. In DNA, the CDR3 is TGTGCCAGCAGCGGGGACAGGGGGCCAGTAAATGAGCAGTTCTTC. Its protein product is CASSGDRGPVNEQFF.

Many counts were recorded for this clonotype. The chain combines TRBV6-2 or TRBV6-3 with TRBJ2-4; D ambiguous. V shed 5 bases and J shed 12 bases, with 17 bases lying between them. The V gene's germline CDR1 is MNHEY and CDR2 SVGEGT. The CDR3 is made up of 13 amino acids. The DNA of the CDR3 is TGTGCCAGCAGTGGAACTATCGGGCAGGCTCAGTACTTC. This sequence encodes CASSGTIGQAQYF.

The chain links TRBV12-3 or TRBV12-4 to TRBJ2-5; D perhaps matches TRBD1 (5 bases). The CDR3 loop spans 14 amino acids. Trimming pared 6 bases from V and 7 bases from J, leaving 18 bases between. In nucleotides, the CDR3 is TGTGCCAGCAGATCTCGACGGGCCCAGGGGACCCAGTACTTC. Protein product: CASRSRRAQGTQYF.

The chain is built from TRBV20-1 and TRBJ2-5; unclear D gene. Germline V gene sequence: CDR1 DFQATT, CDR2 SNEGSKA (reference sequence). V was trimmed by 3 bases and J by 1 base, leaving 9 bases between them. The CDR3 spans 13 residues. CDR3 nucleotides: TGCAGTGCTAGTAGGGCCCCCCAAGAGACCCAGTACTTC. This translates into CSASRAPQETQYF.

This clonotype was recorded many times. This chain connects TRBV11-2 to TRBJ2-3; D ambiguous. The CDR3 contains 13 residues. Trimming shortened V by 5 bases and J by 1 base, and 7 bases separated the two germline ends. Germline V gene lookup returns CDR1 SGHAT and CDR2 FQNNGV. Here the CDR3 reads CASSPQGTDTQYF. CDR3 nucleotide sequence: TGTGCCAGCAGCCCCCAGGGCACAGATACGCAGTATTTT.

In this sample, this clonotype turned up many times. This sequence joins TRBV5-6 and TRBJ2-1; D remains ambiguous. Between the trimmed V and J ends, which lost 3 bases and 3 bases, there was a span of 10 bases. The length of the CDR3 is 14 residues. Per the germline V gene, CDR1 is SGHDT and CDR2 is YYEEEE. The CDR3 here is CASSSIRSYNEQFF. The CDR3 DNA sequence: TGTGCCAGCAGCTCCATAAGGAGCTACAATGAGCAGTTCTTC.

V is TRBV28 and J is TRBJ2-1, with TRBD1 identical over 7 bases. CDR1 and CDR2 from the germline V gene are MDHEN and SYDVKM. The J segment lost 9 bases and the V segment lost 10 bases, leaving 18 bases of the junction unmatched. CDR3 length equals 15 residues. CDR3 loop: CATEPNRQGRSEQFF. The CDR3 bases are TGTGCCACCGAGCCGAACCGACAGGGAAGGAGTGAGCAGTTCTTC. The full variable domain, its missing parts supplied by reference TRBV28 and TRBJ2-1, is DVKVTQSSRYLVKRTGEKVFLECVQDMDHENMFWYRQDPGLGLRLIYFSYDVKMKEKGDIPEGYSVSREKKERFSLILESASTNQTSMYLCATEPNRQGRSEQFFGPGTRLTVL.

The V and J genes are TRBV11-1 and TRBJ2-3; 8 positions match TRBD2. J lost 0 bases, V lost 5 bases, and 19 bases had no gene match. The CDR3 consists of 20 residues. Germline assignment: CDR1 SGHAT and CDR2 FQDESV (reference sequence). CDR3 in amino acids: CASSPRGPAGAVSSTDTQYF. The CDR3 nucleotides are TGTGCCAGCAGCCCAAGGGGTCCAGCGGGGGCCGTATCCAGCACAGATACGCAGTATTTT.

This clonotype was detected many times. The chain couples TRBV5-1 to TRBJ2-2; weak D call: TRBD1 (5 bases). V shed 4 bases and J shed 3 bases, with 7 bases lying between them. Germline values: CDR1 SGHRS, CDR2 YFSETQ. The CDR3 sequence is 13 residues long. CDR3 protein: CASSIRDTGELFF. The CDR3 bases are TGCGCCAGCAGCATCAGGGACACCGGGGAGCTGTTTTTT.

This clonotype was seen a few times. The chain joins TRBV6-2 or TRBV6-3 to TRBJ2-1, with D uncertain. The V end lost 2 bases, the J end lost 4 bases, and 9 bases lay between the germline ends. Germline lookup yields CDR1 MNHEY and CDR2 SVGEGT. This CDR3 has 14 residues. The CDR3 loop reads CASSYTDLYNEQFF. The CDR3, as DNA: TGTGCCAGCAGTTACACGGACCTTTACAATGAGCAGTTCTTC.

The CDR3 loop reads CASSTGVFYYYEQYF. CDR3 nucleotides: TGTGCCAGCAGCACCGGGGTCTTTTACTATTACGAGCAGTACTTC. The genes are TRBV5-6 and TRBJ2-7; D is perhaps TRBD2 (5 bases). Per germline, CDR1 SGHDT and CDR2 YYEEEE. This CDR3 comprises 15 residues. Trimming stripped 4 bases from V and 4 bases from J, with 18 bases between.